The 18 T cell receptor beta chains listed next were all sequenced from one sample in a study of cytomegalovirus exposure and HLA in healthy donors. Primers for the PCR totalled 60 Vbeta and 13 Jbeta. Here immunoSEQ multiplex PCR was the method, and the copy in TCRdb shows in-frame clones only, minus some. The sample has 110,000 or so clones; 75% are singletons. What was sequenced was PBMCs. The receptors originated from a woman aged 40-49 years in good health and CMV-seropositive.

Written as DNA, the CDR3 is TGTGCCAGCTCACCACCGGGGGAGGGCATCACTGAAGCTTTCTTT. Translation: CASSPPGEGITEAFF. The genes are TRBV18 and TRBJ1-1; tentatively, D is TRBD1 (5 bases). The ends were cut back, 0 bases at V and 4 bases at J, with 12 bases in the middle. CDR1 is KGHSH, CDR2 LQKENI, per germline. The CDR3 length is 15 residues.

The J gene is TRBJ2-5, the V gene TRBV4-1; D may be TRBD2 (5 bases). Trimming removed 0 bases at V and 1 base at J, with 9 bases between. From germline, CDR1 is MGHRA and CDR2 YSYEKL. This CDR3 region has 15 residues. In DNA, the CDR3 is TGCGCCAGCAGCCAAGATGTAGGGAGCCAAGAGACCCAGTACTTC. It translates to CASSQDVGSQETQYF.

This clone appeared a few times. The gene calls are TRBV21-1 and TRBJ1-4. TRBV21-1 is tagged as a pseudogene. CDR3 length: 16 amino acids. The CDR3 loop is CASSKGTGTTNEKLFF. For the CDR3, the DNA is TGTGCCAGCAGCAAAGGTACCGGTACAACTAATGAAAAACTGTTTTTT.

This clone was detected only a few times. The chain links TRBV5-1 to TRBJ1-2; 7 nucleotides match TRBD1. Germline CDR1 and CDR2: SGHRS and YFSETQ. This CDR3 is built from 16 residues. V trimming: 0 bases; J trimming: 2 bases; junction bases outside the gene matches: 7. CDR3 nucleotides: TGCGCCAGCAGCTTGGCTACAGGGGAGAGAAACTATGGCTACACCTTC. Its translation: CASSLATGERNYGYTF.

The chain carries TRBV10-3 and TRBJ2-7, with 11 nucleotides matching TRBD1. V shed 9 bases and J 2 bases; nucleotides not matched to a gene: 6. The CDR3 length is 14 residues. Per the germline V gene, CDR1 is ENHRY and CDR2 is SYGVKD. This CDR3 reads CAILPGQGAYEQYF. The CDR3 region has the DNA TGTGCCATTTTACCGGGACAGGGGGCCTACGAGCAGTACTTC.

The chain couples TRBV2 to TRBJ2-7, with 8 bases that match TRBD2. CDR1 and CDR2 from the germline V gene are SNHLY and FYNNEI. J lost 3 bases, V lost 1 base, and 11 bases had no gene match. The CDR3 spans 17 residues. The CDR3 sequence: CASSEEGVGGRIYEQYF. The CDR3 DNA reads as TGTGCCAGCAGTGAAGAGGGAGTAGGCGGGAGGATCTACGAGCAGTACTTC.

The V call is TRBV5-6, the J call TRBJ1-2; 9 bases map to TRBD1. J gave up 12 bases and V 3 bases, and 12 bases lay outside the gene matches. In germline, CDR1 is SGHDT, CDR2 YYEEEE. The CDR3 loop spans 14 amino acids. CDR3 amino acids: CASSWGTGRLEDTF. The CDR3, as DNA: TGTGCCAGCAGCTGGGGGACAGGGAGGTTAGAAGACACCTTC. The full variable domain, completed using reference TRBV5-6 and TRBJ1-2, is DAGVTQSPTHLIKTRGQQVTLRCSPKSGHDTVSWYQQALGQGPQFIFQYYEEEERQRGNFPDRFSGHQFPNYSSELNVNALLLGDSALYLCASSWGTGRLEDTFGSGTRLTVV.

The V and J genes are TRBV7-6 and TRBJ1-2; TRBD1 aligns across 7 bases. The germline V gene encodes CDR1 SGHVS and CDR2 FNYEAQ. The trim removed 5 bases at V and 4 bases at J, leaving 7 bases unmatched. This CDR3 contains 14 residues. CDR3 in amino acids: CASSAGTVGYGYTF. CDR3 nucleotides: TGTGCCAGCAGCGCCGGGACAGTGGGCTATGGCTACACCTTC. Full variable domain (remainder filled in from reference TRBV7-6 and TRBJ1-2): GAGVSQSPRYKVTKRGQDVALRCDPISGHVSLYWYRQALGQGPEFLTYFNYEAQQDKSGLPNDRFSAERPEGSISTLTIQRTEQRDSAMYRCASSAGTVGYGYTFGSGTRLTVV.

The CDR3 protein is CASSPKTVSETQYF. DNA for the CDR3: TGTGCCAGCAGCCCGAAAACAGTTTCAGAGACCCAGTACTTC. This chain uses TRBV7-6 with TRBJ2-5; D uncertain. In germline, CDR1 is SGHVS, CDR2 FNYEAQ. The length of the CDR3 is 14 residues. V was cut by 5 bases and J by 4 bases, with 14 bases left in between.

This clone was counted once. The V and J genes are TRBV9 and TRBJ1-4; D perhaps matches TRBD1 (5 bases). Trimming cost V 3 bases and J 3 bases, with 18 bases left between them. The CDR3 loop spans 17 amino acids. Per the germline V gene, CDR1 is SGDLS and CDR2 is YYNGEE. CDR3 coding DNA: TGTGCCAGCAGCGAGGGACTCCTGGTACGGGCTAATGAAAAACTGTTTTTT. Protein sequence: CASSEGLLVRANEKLFF. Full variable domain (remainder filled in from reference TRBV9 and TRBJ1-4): DSGVTQTPKHLITATGQRVTLRCSPRSGDLSVYWYQQSLDQGLQFLIQYYNGEERAKGNILERFSAQQFPDLHSELNLSSLELGDSALYFCASSEGLLVRANEKLFFGSGTQLSVL.

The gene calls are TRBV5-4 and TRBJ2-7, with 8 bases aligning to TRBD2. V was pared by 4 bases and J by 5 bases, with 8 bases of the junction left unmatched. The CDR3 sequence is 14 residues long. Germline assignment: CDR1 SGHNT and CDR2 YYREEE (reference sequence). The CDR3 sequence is CASSLREGVDEQYF. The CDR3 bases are TGTGCCAGCAGCCTCCGGGAGGGGGTTGACGAGCAGTACTTC.

CDR3 residues: CASGLGVGGRDTEAFF. In DNA, the CDR3 is TGTGCTAGTGGTTTGGGGGTGGGAGGGCGGGACACTGAAGCTTTCTTT. The rearrangement uses TRBV12-5 and TRBJ1-1, with D uncertain. Trimming pared 1 base from V and 3 bases from J, leaving 15 bases between. There are 16 residues in the CDR3. Looked up from germline, CDR1 is LGHNT and CDR2 is FRNRAP.

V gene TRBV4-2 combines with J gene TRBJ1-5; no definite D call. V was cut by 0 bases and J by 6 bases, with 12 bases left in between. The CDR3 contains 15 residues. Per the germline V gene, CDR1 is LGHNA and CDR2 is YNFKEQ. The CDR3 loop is CASSQDGILSQPQHF. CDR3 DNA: TGTGCCAGCAGCCAAGACGGGATCCTTAGTCAGCCCCAGCATTTT.

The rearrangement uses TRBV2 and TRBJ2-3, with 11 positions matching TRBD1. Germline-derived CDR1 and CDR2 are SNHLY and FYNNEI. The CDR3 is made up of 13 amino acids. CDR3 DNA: TGTGCAGCCGGACAGGGGGCCGGAGATACGCAGTATTTT. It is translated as CAAGQGAGDTQYF.

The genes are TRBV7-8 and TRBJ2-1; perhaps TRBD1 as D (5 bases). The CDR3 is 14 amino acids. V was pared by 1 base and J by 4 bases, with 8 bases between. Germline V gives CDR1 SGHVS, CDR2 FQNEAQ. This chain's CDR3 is CASSLGGLYNEQFF. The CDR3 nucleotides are TGTGCCAGCAGCTTAGGGGGCTTGTACAATGAGCAGTTCTTC.

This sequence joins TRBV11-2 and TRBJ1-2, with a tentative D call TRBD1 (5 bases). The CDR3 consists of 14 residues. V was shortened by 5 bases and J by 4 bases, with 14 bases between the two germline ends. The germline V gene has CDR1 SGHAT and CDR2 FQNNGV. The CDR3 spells CASSPTGDVYGYTF. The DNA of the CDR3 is TGTGCCAGCAGCCCCACAGGAGACGTCTATGGCTACACCTTC.

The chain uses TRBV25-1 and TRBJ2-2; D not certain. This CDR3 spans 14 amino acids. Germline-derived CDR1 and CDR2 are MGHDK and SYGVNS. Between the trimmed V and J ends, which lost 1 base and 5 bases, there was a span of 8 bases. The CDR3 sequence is CASSESAATGELFF. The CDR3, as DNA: TGTGCCAGCAGTGAATCTGCCGCGACCGGGGAGCTGTTTTTT.

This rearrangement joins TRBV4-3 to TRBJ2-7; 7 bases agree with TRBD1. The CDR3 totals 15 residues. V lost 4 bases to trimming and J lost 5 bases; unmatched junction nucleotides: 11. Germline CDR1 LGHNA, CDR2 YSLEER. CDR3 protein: CASSRQNVGGHEQYF. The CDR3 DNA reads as TGCGCCAGCAGCCGCCAAAACGTAGGGGGCCACGAGCAGTACTTC.